Sequencing of this T cell receptor (beta chain) was carried out in a study of blood T cell repertoires in COVID-19. The germline V gene has CDR1 SGHRS and CDR2 YFSETQ. The V and J ends lost 6 bases and 2 bases, in that order; junction bases with no gene match: 9. The CDR3 covers 15 residues. The protocol was immunoSEQ multiplex PCR, while the TCRdb copy is restricted to in-frame clones and leaves out a portion. The sample consists of about 150,000 clones, 70% to 90% of them appearing once. The sequence was obtained from a man aged 45 to 65 who had recovered from COVID-19. Sequenced: peripheral blood. This chain connects TRBV5-1 to TRBJ2-7, with 9 bases fitting TRBD1. The CDR3 region has the DNA TGCGCCAGCACCAACCCCGGGACAGGGACCTACGAGCAGTACTTC. Protein product: CASTNPGTGTYEQYF.